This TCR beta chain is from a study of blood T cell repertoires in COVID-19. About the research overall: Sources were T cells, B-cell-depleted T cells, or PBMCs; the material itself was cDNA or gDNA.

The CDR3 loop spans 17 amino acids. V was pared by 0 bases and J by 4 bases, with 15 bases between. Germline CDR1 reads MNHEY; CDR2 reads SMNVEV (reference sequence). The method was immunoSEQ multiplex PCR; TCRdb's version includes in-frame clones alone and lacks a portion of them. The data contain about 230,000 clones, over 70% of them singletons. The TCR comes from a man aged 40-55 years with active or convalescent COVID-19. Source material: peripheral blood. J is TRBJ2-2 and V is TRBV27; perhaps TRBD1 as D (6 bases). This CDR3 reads CASSLSFAGTITGELFF. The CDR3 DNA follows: TGTGCCAGCAGTTTATCGTTCGCAGGGACAATCACCGGGGAGCTGTTTTTT.